This entry lists 15 T cell receptor beta chains sequenced from one sample in a study of regulatory T cells in long-lasting Graves disease. Arm-PCR with iRepertoire HTBI primers amplified the CDR3 regions for these TCR beta libraries. TCRdb re-derived calls from the multiplex PCR reads in MiXCR, one entry per CDR3 protein. The data hold 400,000 to 550,000 distinct CDR3 sequences, with about 17% observed a single time. Noted time point: newly diagnosed GD, antithyroid drugs for less than 3 months. Following extraction of RNA from PBMCs, that RNA was used to make the TCR library. These data were also filed under a second study, of T cells in Graves' hyperthyroidism and ophthalmopathy.

The source was peripheral blood mononuclear cells (PBMCs), collected at new diagnosis, from a patient treated with antithyroid drugs. All receptors come from a young woman with Graves disease.

This clonotype was seen at least ten times. The V and J genes are TRBV24-1 and TRBJ2-5, with 9 bases aligning to TRBD1. Unmatched junction bases numbered 10, after V lost 1 base and J lost 5 bases. Germline values: CDR1 KGHDR, CDR2 SFDVKD. The CDR3 totals 17 residues. The CDR3 coding sequence is TGTGCCACCAGTGATTTTGCGGAAGGGACAGGGACCGAGACCCAGTACTTC. The encoded protein is CATSDFAEGTGTETQYF.

This clonotype was recorded at least ten times. The V gene is TRBV3-1, the J gene TRBJ1-5; unclear D gene. The V gene's germline CDR1 is LGHDT and CDR2 YNNKEL (reference sequence). This CDR3 is built from 14 residues. V lost 0 bases and J 0 bases, leaving 3 bases between the germline ends. The CDR3 DNA follows: TGTGCCAGCAGCCAAGACGGTAGCAATCAGCCCCAGCATTTT. Translated: CASSQDGSNQPQHF.

This clonotype was observed many times. The chain joins TRBV6-1 to TRBJ2-7; TRBD1 agrees at 9 bases. The CDR3 extends over 14 amino acids. V shed 4 bases and J 1 base; nucleotides not matched to a gene: 2. Looked up from germline, CDR1 is MNHNS and CDR2 is SASEGT. The CDR3: CASSGGQGSYEQYF. CDR3 sequence (DNA): TGTGCCAGCAGTGGCGGACAGGGGTCCTACGAGCAGTACTTC.

In this sample, this clonotype turned up many times. The chain employs TRBV20-1 and TRBJ2-5, with D maybe TRBD1 (6 bases). The germline CDR1 and CDR2 sequences are DFQATT and SNEGSKA (reference sequence). The CDR3 runs 15 residues. V was shortened by 5 bases and J by 5 bases, with 21 bases between the two germline ends. CDR3 sequence (DNA): TGCAGTGCTCAAAAAGGGTTCGGGACATACGAGACCCAGTACTTC. Its protein product is CSAQKGFGTYETQYF.

The CDR3 is CASSYAAGGTEAFF. In DNA, the CDR3 is TGTGCCAGCAGCTATGCGGCGGGGGGCACTGAAGCTTTCTTT. The V call is TRBV7-2, the J call TRBJ1-1; maybe TRBD1 (5 bases). The V end lost 4 bases, the J end lost 4 bases, and 13 bases lay between the germline ends. The CDR3 spans 14 residues. Germline-derived CDR1 and CDR2 are SGHTA and FQGNSA.

This clonotype was detected many times. The junction differs from germline at one of its ends, possibly a read error. This rearrangement joins TRBV5-1 to TRBJ2-3; perhaps TRBD2 as D (6 bases). CDR1 is SGHRS and CDR2 is YFSETQ in the germline V gene. The CDR3 length is 13 residues. CDR3 nucleotide sequence: TGCGCCAGCAGCTTGGACCGGGGCACTAGCACGGATTTT. As protein: CASSLDRGTSTDF.

This clonotype occurred a few times. The chain is built from TRBV5-6 and TRBJ2-3; 14 nucleotides align to TRBD2. After removal of 2 bases from V and 5 bases from J, the junction contained 4 bases not matched to a gene. This CDR3 is built from 16 residues. Germline CDR1 is SGHDT and CDR2 is YYEEEE. The CDR3 is CASSFRLAGGLDTQYF. The DNA for the CDR3 is TGTGCCAGCAGCTTCCGACTAGCGGGAGGGTTAGATACGCAGTATTTT.

The J gene is TRBJ2-7, the V gene TRBV5-1; 7 bases line up with TRBD1. V lost 4 bases and J lost 1; bases outside the gene matches: 8. Per germline, CDR1 SGHRS and CDR2 YFSETQ. The CDR3 covers 15 residues. The CDR3 spells CASSPTGVTSYEQYF. The CDR3 nucleotides read TGCGCCAGCAGCCCTACAGGGGTCACTTCCTACGAGCAGTACTTC. Full variable domain (remainder filled in from reference TRBV5-1 and TRBJ2-7): KAGVTQTPRYLIKTRGQQVTLSCSPISGHRSVSWYQQTPGQGLQFLFEYFSETQRNKGNFPGRFSGRQFSNSRSEMNVSTLELGDSALYLCASSPTGVTSYEQYFGPGTRLTVT.

This clonotype came up a few times. The rearrangement links TRBV12-3 or TRBV12-4 to TRBJ2-2, with D hard to call. V lost 8 bases and J 1 base, leaving 8 bases between the germline ends. This CDR3 comprises 13 residues. The CDR3 bases are TGTGCCAGCGTGAGACTGAACACCGGGGAGCTGTTTTTT. The encoded protein is CASVRLNTGELFF.

The chain links TRBV9 to TRBJ2-1; unclear D gene. The V gene's germline CDR1 is SGDLS and CDR2 YYNGEE. CDR3 length: 11 amino acids. V shed 4 bases and J shed 15 bases, with 14 bases lying between them. Here the CDR3 reads CASSRNGRLFF. The CDR3 coding sequence is TGTGCCAGCAGCCGGAATGGAAGGTTGTTCTTC.

This clonotype was counted ten times or more. The chain joins TRBV12-3 or TRBV12-4 to TRBJ2-7; TRBD1 matches 9 bases. The CDR3 is made up of 14 amino acids. Germline trimming cut 5 bases from V and 2 bases from J; bases unmatched to any gene: 4. The chain's CDR3 is CASSLTGGAYEQYF. CDR3 DNA: TGTGCCAGCAGTCTTACAGGGGGCGCCTACGAGCAGTACTTC.

The chain employs TRBV30 and TRBJ1-6, with D possibly matching TRBD1 (5 bases). Germline V lookup: CDR1 GTSNPN, CDR2 SVGIG (reference sequence). The V end was cut by 0 bases, the J end by 4 bases, with 19 bases between. This CDR3 has 18 residues. The CDR3 loop reads CAWSVGSMGVSYNSPLHF. In nucleotides, the CDR3 is TGTGCCTGGAGTGTGGGAAGTATGGGGGTCTCTTATAATTCACCCCTCCACTTT.

V is TRBV6-2 or TRBV6-3 and J is TRBJ1-2; TRBD1 might be the D (6 bases). In germline, CDR1 is MNHEY, CDR2 SVGEGT. This CDR3 has 14 amino acids. V was pared by 5 bases and J by 3 bases, with 13 bases between. CDR3 sequence (DNA): TGTGCCAGCAGTACCCCAGGGGTTCACTATGGCTACACCTTC. Translating it yields CASSTPGVHYGYTF.

This clonotype appeared many times. The chain employs TRBV9 and TRBJ2-1, with TRBD2 identical over 7 bases. The germline V gene encodes CDR1 SGDLS and CDR2 YYNGEE. The CDR3 covers 14 residues. V shed 0 bases and J 7 bases; nucleotides not matched to a gene: 4. CDR3 loop: CASSVVGRDNEQFF. The CDR3 DNA reads as TGTGCCAGCAGCGTAGTTGGGAGGGATAATGAGCAGTTCTTC.

The J gene is TRBJ2-7, the V gene TRBV6-1, with 9 bases identical to TRBD2. The DNA matches TRBJ2-5 better at its end, which makes the J call doubtful. This CDR3 is 16 amino acids long. Germline-derived CDR1 and CDR2 are MNHNS and SASEGT. For the CDR3, the DNA is TGTGCCAGCAGTCGCGGGGGGGCAGGGTCGGGTGAGACCCAGTACTTC. Translated: CASSRGGAGSGETQYF.